These T cell receptor beta chains were read from a single sample in a study of beta chain features in type 1 diabetes. Clones were sequenced by immunoSEQ multiplex PCR, and TCRdb holds only the in-frame ones, with some missing. The sample carries some 170,000 clones, over 55% recorded once. Source material: naive CD4+ T cells from blood. These receptors came from a man aged 30 to 39 with type 1 diabetes. CDR3s leave out the opening cysteine and the closing phenylalanine or tryptophan.

J: TRBJ2-1
V: TRBV7-9
CDR3: ASSFQDYKF

J: TRBJ1-1
V: TRBV29-1
CDR3: SVVDSPNTEAF

J: TRBJ1-2
V: TRBV13
CDR3: ASSYLPQGGWSYT

J: TRBJ2-3
V: TRBV27
CDR3: ASSLMSGSTDTQY

J: TRBJ2-3
V: TRBV19
CDR3: ASSIRSGGRADTQY

J: TRBJ2-3
V: TRBV4-1
CDR3: ASSQVTLQDGSTDTQY

J: TRBJ1-1
V: TRBV29-1
CDR3: SVETQELNTEAF

J: TRBJ2-3
V: TRBV13
CDR3: ASSSILAGRTDTQY

J: TRBJ2-1
V: TRBV30
CDR3: AWSVYSEGGPF

J: TRBJ2-3
V: TRBV29-1
CDR3: SVGLAGSVVTQY

J: TRBJ2-6
V: TRBV30
CDR3: AWSVPPSGANVLT

J: TRBJ2-4
V: TRBV7-6
CDR3: ASSSGQSQDIQY

J: TRBJ2-7
V: TRBV4-3
CDR3: ASSQELQTYEQY

J: TRBJ2-2
V: TRBV4-3
CDR3: ASSQEKTEDLNTGELF

J: TRBJ2-1
V: TRBV29-1
CDR3: SVARTSDSYNEQF

J: TRBJ2-7
V: TRBV18
CDR3: ASSPGTGPEQY

J: TRBJ2-7
V: TRBV9
CDR3: ASSVLPGESYEQY

J: TRBJ1-1
V: TRBV30
CDR3: AWSVPMTGNTEAF

J: TRBJ1-4
V: TRBV25-1
CDR3: ASSAGLNEKLF

J: TRBJ1-2
V: TRBV29-1
CDR3: SVADYGYT

J: TRBJ2-5
V: TRBV6-6
CDR3: ASSYSQGEIGETQY

J: TRBJ2-2
V: TRBV29-1
CDR3: SVGVQTNTGELF

J: TRBJ2-3
V: TRBV23-1
CDR3: ASSQSPGISTDTQY

J: TRBJ2-5
V: TRBV4-1
CDR3: ASSTGLAGETQY

J: TRBJ2-1
V: TRBV13
CDR3: ASSLSYNEQF

J: TRBJ2-5
V: TRBV7-2
CDR3: ASSLVGEETQY

J: TRBJ1-1
V: TRBV7-9
CDR3: ASSPGRLNTEAF

J: TRBJ2-3
V: TRBV10-3
CDR3: AISGEDPDTQY

J: TRBJ2-1
V: TRBV10-3
CDR3: AISDSGRTYNEQF

J: TRBJ1-3
V: TRBV30
CDR3: AWSVVRNTIY

J: TRBJ1-2
V: TRBV5-6
CDR3: ASTLWRGNYGYT

J: TRBJ2-7
V: TRBV30
CDR3: AWSGGGEQY

J: TRBJ2-2
V: TRBV7-8
CDR3: ASSSLRSTGELF

J: TRBJ2-5
V: TRBV18
CDR3: ASSPSGGHQETQY

J: TRBJ2-3
V: TRBV30
CDR3: ARDPIRTAGGSGHTDTQY

J: TRBJ2-5
V: TRBV29-1
CDR3: SGSGEETQY

J: TRBJ1-5
V: TRBV30
CDR3: AWSTGANSNQPQH

J: TRBJ1-6
V: TRBV4-3
CDR3: ASSQDGRGRSPLH

J: TRBJ2-2
V: TRBV2
CDR3: ASRDRGSTGELF

J: TRBJ1-2
V: TRBV29-1
CDR3: SVEATGVGGYT